The subject of this entry is one T cell receptor (beta chain). The data were taken from a study of blood T cell repertoires in COVID-19. The germline V and J ends were trimmed by 2 bases and 6 bases, with 20 bases remaining between them. The CDR3 loop spans 16 amino acids. Germline V gene data show CDR1 as SGHDT and CDR2 as YYEEEE. Original data processing: Amplification of reference gene primers provided the estimated nucleated cell counts. The data were produced by immunoSEQ multiplex PCR, yet TCRdb's version contains in-frame clones alone and is incomplete. The DNA was the basis for D and trimming; V, J and clone size are from that table. In the table there are 540,000 or so clones, roughly 89% of which are singletons.

Material for sequencing was peripheral blood. The source of this sequence is a woman between 50 and 59 years old with COVID-19, enrolled during active disease. This sequence joins TRBV5-6 and TRBJ2-5; tentative D call: TRBD2 (6 bases). The chain's CDR3 is CASSFGTSGRIQTQYF. For the CDR3, the DNA is TGTGCCAGCAGCTTCGGGACTTCGGGCAGGATCCAGACCCAGTACTTC.